A selection of T cell receptor beta chains follows, all from one sample in a study of blood T cell repertoires in COVID-19. Using immunoSEQ multiplex PCR, the repertoire was profiled, and TCRdb retains in-frame clones only, with some absent. The table shows roughly 400,000 clones, with approximately 91% occurring only once. The specimen was PBMCs or T cells enriched from blood (not recorded which). These receptors originate from a woman in her forties with acute COVID-19. The CDR3 runs from the conserved cysteine through the conserved F or W. Fields, in order: D gene, J gene, clone size, V gene, CDR3 protein, CDR3 DNA. The D gene is left open where the match is weak. A row's size may be missing; if present it is once, few, many or a size class.

D gene: TRBD1
J gene: TRBJ1-6
clone size: .
V gene: TRBV27
CDR3 protein: CASSRQGPSYNSPLHF
CDR3 DNA: TGTGCCAGCAGTCGACAGGGGCCCTCCTATAATTCACCCCTCCACTTT

D gene: .
J gene: TRBJ1-1
clone size: .
V gene: TRBV19
CDR3 protein: CASSIRVGTEAFF
CDR3 DNA: TGTGCCAGTAGTATTCGAGTCGGCACTGAAGCTTTCTTT

D gene: .
J gene: TRBJ1-6
clone size: .
V gene: TRBV4-2
CDR3 protein: CASSQDDQGLESPLHF
CDR3 DNA: TGTGCCAGCAGCCAAGATGACCAGGGTTTAGAGTCACCCCTCCACTTT

D gene: TRBD1
J gene: TRBJ1-1
clone size: .
V gene: TRBV6-5
CDR3 protein: CASSYPSGTGSPEAFF
CDR3 DNA: TGTGCCAGCAGTTACCCGTCCGGGACAGGTAGTCCAGAAGCTTTCTTT

D gene: .
J gene: TRBJ2-3
clone size: .
V gene: TRBV7-9
CDR3 protein: CASSLVGADTQYF
CDR3 DNA: TGTGCCAGCAGCTTAGTGGGGGCTGATACGCAGTATTTT

D gene: .
J gene: TRBJ2-3
clone size: once
V gene: TRBV30
CDR3 protein: CAWSPGISPSTDTQYF
CDR3 DNA: TGTGCCTGGAGTCCAGGAATCAGCCCTAGCACAGATACGCAGTATTTT

D gene: .
J gene: TRBJ1-5
clone size: once
V gene: TRBV5-1
CDR3 protein: CASSLDGGGGQPQHF
CDR3 DNA: TGCGCCAGCAGCTTGGACGGGGGAGGAGGGCAGCCCCAGCATTTT

D gene: TRBD1
J gene: TRBJ2-7
clone size: .
V gene: TRBV5-4
CDR3 protein: CASSQRTGTAEQYF
CDR3 DNA: TGTGCCAGCAGCCAAAGGACAGGGACGGCCGAGCAGTACTTC

D gene: .
J gene: TRBJ2-7
clone size: .
V gene: TRBV7-9
CDR3 protein: CASSLAGGLYEQYF
CDR3 DNA: TGTGCCAGCAGCTTAGCGGGGGGGCTTTACGAGCAGTACTTC

D gene: .
J gene: TRBJ1-2
clone size: .
V gene: TRBV3-1/TRBV3-2
CDR3 protein: CASSQALNYGYTF
CDR3 DNA: TGTGCCAGCAGCCAAGCACTTAACTATGGCTACACCTTC

D gene: TRBD1
J gene: TRBJ1-4
clone size: .
V gene: TRBV18
CDR3 protein: CASSRTGSTNEKLFF
CDR3 DNA: TGTGCCAGCTCGCGGACAGGCTCAACTAATGAAAAACTGTTTTTT

D gene: .
J gene: TRBJ1-2
clone size: .
V gene: TRBV21-1
CDR3 protein: CASSKDRRDSHGYTF
CDR3 DNA: TGTGCCAGCAGCAAAGATCGCCGGGACTCACATGGCTACACCTTC

D gene: TRBD2
J gene: TRBJ2-5
clone size: .
V gene: TRBV11-2
CDR3 protein: CASSLGLAEETQYF
CDR3 DNA: TGTGCCAGCAGCCTGGGACTAGCGGAAGAGACCCAGTACTTC

D gene: TRBD1
J gene: TRBJ1-2
clone size: .
V gene: TRBV5-1
CDR3 protein: CASNKGSGQGYGYTF
CDR3 DNA: TGCGCCAGCAACAAAGGGTCGGGACAGGGATACGGCTACACCTTC

D gene: .
J gene: TRBJ1-3
clone size: .
V gene: TRBV6-4
CDR3 protein: CASSEDSGNTIYF
CDR3 DNA: TGTGCCAGCAGTGAGGACAGCGGAAACACCATATATTTT

D gene: .
J gene: TRBJ1-6
clone size: .
V gene: TRBV30
CDR3 protein: CAWRGDNAYNSPLHF
CDR3 DNA: TGTGCCTGGAGGGGGGACAATGCTTATAATTCACCCCTCCACTTT

D gene: TRBD2
J gene: TRBJ2-5
clone size: .
V gene: TRBV6-1
CDR3 protein: CASSDLGGETQYF
CDR3 DNA: TGTGCCAGCAGTGACCTCGGGGGGGAGACCCAGTACTTC